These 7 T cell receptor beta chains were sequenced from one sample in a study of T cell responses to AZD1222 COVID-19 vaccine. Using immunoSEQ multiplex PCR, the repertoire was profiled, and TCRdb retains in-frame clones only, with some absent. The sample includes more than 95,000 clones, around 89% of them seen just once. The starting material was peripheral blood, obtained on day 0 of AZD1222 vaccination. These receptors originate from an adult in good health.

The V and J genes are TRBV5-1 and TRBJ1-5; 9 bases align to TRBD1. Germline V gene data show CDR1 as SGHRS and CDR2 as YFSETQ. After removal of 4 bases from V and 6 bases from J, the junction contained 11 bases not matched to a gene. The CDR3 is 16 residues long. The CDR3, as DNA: TGCGCCAGCAGCGTAGGTCCGGGACAGGGCGTTCAGCCCCAGCATTTT. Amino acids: CASSVGPGQGVQPQHF.

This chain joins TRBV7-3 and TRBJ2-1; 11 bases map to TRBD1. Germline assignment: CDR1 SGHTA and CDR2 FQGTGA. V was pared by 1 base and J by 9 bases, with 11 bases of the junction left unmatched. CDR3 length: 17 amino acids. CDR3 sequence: CASSLNFGQGARGEQFF. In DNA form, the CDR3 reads TGTGCCAGCAGCTTAAATTTCGGACAGGGGGCGCGGGGTGAGCAGTTCTTC.

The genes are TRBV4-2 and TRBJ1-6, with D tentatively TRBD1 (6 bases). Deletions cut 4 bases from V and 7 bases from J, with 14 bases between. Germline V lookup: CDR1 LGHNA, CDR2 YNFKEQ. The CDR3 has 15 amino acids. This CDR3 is CASSPQGPRNSPLHF. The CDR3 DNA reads TGTGCCAGCAGCCCCCAGGGGCCCCGGAATTCACCCCTCCACTTT.

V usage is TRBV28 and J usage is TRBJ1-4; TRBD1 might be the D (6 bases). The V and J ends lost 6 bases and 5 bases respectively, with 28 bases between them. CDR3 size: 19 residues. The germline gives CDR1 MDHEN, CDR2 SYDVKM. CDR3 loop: CASSRGPKNRALVNEKLFF. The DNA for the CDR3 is TGTGCCAGCAGCCGAGGCCCCAAAAACAGGGCCTTGGTAAATGAAAAACTGTTTTTT.

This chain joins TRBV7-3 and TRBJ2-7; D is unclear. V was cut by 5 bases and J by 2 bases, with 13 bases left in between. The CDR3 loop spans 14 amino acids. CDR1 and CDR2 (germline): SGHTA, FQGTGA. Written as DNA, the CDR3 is TGTGCCAGCAGCCCCGACCTTCCCCCCTACGAGCAGTACTTC. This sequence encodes CASSPDLPPYEQYF.

The CDR3 DNA reads TGTGCCAGCAGTTTAGGCCCCCGGGGTATTGACGAGCAGTACTTC. The encoded protein is CASSLGPRGIDEQYF. The chain carries TRBV27 and TRBJ2-7; TRBD2 might be the D (5 bases). The CDR3 consists of 15 residues. Germline-derived CDR1 and CDR2 are MNHEY and SMNVEV (reference sequence). Between the trimmed V and J ends, which lost 2 bases and 5 bases, there was a span of 16 bases.

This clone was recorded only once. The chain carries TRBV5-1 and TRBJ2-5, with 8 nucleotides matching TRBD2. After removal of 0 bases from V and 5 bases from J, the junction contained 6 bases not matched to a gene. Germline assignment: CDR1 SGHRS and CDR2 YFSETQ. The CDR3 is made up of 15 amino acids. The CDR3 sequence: CASSLDGGASETQYF. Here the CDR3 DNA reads TGCGCCAGCAGCTTGGACGGGGGGGCCAGCGAGACCCAGTACTTC.